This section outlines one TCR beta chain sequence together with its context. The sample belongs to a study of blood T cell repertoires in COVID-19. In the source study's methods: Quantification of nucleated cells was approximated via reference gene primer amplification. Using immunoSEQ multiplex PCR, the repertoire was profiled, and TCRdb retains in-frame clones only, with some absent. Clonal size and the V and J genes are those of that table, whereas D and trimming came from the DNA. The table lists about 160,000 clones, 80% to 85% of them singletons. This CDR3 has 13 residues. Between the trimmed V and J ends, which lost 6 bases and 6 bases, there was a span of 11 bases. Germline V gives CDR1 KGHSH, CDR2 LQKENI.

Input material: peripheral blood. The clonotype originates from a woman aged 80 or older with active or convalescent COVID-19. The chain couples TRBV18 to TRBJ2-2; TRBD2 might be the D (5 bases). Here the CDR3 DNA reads TGTGCCAGCTCCCCGGGGAGCTCCGGGGAGCTGTTTTTT. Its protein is CASSPGSSGELFF.